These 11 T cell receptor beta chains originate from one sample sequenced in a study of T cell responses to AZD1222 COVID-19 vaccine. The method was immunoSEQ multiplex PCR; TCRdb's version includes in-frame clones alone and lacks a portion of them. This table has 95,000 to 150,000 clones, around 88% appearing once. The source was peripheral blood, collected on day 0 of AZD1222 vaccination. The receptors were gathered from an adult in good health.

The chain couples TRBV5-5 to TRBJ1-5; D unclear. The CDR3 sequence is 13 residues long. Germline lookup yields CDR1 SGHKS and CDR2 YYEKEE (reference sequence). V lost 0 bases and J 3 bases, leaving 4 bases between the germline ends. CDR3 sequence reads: CASSLDINQPQHF. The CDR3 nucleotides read TGTGCCAGCAGCTTGGATATCAATCAGCCCCAGCATTTT.

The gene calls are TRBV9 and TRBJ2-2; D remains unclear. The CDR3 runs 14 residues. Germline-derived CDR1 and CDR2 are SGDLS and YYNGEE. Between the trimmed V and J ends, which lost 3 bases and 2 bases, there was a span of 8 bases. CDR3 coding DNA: TGTGCCAGCAGCGGGGTATCTAACACCGGGGAGCTGTTTTTT. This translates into CASSGVSNTGELFF.

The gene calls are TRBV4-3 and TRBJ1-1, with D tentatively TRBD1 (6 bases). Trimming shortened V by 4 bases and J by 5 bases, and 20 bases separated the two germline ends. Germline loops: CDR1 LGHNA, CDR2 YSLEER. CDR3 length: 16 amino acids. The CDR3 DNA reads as TGCGCCAGCAGCCCCTCCCTACAGGGTTTGTATACTGAAGCTTTCTTT. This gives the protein CASSPSLQGLYTEAFF.

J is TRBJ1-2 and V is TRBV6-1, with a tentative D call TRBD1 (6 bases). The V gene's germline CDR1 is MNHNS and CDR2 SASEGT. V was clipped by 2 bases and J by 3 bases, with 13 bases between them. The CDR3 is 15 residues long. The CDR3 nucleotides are TGTGCCAGCAGTGAACGGGGGCAGGGCTACTATGGCTACACCTTC. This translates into CASSERGQGYYGYTF.

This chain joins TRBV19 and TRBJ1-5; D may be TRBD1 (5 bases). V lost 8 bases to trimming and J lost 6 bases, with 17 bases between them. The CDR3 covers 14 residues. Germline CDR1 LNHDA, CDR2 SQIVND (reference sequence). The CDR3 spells CASLQAGFSQPQHF. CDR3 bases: TGTGCCAGTTTACAGGCCGGTTTTAGTCAGCCCCAGCATTTT.

The CDR3 sequence: CASNKGPGGYTF. CDR3 in DNA: TGTGCCAGCAACAAGGGGCCCGGGGGCTACACCTTC. The chain is built from TRBV28 and TRBJ1-2, with D possibly TRBD1 on 5 matching bases. V lost 7 bases and J 8 bases, leaving 14 bases between the germline ends. CDR3 size: 12 residues. Per germline, CDR1 MDHEN and CDR2 SYDVKM.

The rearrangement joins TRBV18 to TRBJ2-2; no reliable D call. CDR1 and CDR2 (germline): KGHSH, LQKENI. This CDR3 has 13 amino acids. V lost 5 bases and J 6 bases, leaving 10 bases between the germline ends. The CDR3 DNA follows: TGTGCCAGCTCAGGTGACCAGGCCGGGGAGCTGTTTTTT. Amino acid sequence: CASSGDQAGELFF.

CDR3 amino acids: CASSLAGVAGGPVSNEQFF. DNA for the CDR3: TGTGCCAGCAGCTTGGCAGGAGTAGCGGGGGGGCCGGTATCCAATGAGCAGTTCTTC. The chain recombines TRBV5-6 with TRBJ2-1, with 11 bases matching TRBD2. Germline loops: CDR1 SGHDT, CDR2 YYEEEE. J gave up 6 bases and V 0 bases, and 14 bases lay outside the gene matches. This CDR3 is built from 19 residues.

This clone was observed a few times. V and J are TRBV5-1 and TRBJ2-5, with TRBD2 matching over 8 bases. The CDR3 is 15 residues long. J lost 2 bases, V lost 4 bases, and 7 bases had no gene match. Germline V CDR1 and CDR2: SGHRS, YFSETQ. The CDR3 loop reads CASSPRGGGQETQYF. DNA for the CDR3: TGCGCCAGCAGCCCCCGGGGGGGCGGTCAAGAGACCCAGTACTTC.

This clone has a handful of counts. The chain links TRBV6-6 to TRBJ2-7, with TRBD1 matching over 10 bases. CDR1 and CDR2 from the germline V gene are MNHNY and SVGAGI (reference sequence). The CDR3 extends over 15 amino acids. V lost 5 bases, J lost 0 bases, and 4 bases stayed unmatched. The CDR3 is CASSPRTGGSYEQYF. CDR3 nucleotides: TGTGCCAGCAGTCCCCGGACAGGGGGCTCCTACGAGCAGTACTTC.

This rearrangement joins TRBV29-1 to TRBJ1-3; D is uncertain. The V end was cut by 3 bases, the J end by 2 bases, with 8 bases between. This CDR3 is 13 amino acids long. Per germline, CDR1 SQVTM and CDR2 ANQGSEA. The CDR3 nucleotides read TGCAGCGTTGAGGAGGTCACTGGAAACACCATATATTTT. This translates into CSVEEVTGNTIYF.